This T cell receptor (beta chain) was retrieved from a study of Graves' ophthalmopathy and Graves' hyperthyroidism. At the level of the study: Hyperthyroidism is called stable when no ophthalmopathy develops within 18 months of follow-up.

Hyperthyroidism was new, under 2 months, in patients aged 18 to 65. Trimming removed 0 bases at V and 2 bases at J, with 10 bases between. The CDR3 is 15 residues long. The germline V gene encodes CDR1 MNHEY and CDR2 SVGAGI. The sample holds many counts of this clonotype. The sequenced template was RNA, covering the TCR beta CDR3 region. Following a first-round RT-PCR that used HTBI primers, a second-round multiplex PCR was carried out. TCRdb recomputed calls from the multiplex PCR reads with MiXCR, one row per CDR3 protein. The sample includes roughly 1.1 million distinct CDR3 sequences, roughly 35% of them seen just once.

V usage is TRBV6-5 and J usage is TRBJ1-2; D might be TRBD1 (5 bases). Sequencing was done on a sample of peripheral blood or thyroid tissue (not recorded which). This TCR derives from an adult man with Graves' hyperthyroidism. The CDR3 sequence: CASSYSRGSNYGYTF. The DNA for the CDR3 is TGTGCCAGCAGTTACTCTAGGGGAAGCAACTATGGCTACACCTTC.